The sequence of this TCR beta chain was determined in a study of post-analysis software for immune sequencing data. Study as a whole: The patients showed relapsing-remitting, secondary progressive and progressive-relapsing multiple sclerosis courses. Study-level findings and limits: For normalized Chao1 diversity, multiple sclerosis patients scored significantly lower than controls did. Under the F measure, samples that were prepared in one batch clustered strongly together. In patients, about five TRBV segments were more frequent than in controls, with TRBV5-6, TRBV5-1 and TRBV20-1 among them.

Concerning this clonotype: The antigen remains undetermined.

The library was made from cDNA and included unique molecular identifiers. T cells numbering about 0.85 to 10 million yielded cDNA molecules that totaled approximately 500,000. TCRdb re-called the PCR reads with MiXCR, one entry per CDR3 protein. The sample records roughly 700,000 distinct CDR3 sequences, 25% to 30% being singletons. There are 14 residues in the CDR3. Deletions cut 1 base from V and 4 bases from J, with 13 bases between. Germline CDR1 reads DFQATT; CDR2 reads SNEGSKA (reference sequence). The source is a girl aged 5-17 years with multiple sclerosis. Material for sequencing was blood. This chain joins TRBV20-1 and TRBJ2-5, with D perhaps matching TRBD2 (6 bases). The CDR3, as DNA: TGCAGTGCTAGAGGGATGGGGCGGGGAGAGACCCAGTACTTC. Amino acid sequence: CSARGMGRGETQYF.